The text below deals with one TCR beta chain. The target antigen is unknown. The sample is drawn from a study of T cells in narcolepsy. The length of the CDR3 is 15 residues. V dropped 5 bases and J dropped 4 bases, with 15 bases sitting between them. CDR1 is SGHAT and CDR2 is FQNNGV in the germline V gene. Here immunoSEQ multiplex PCR was the method, and the copy in TCRdb shows in-frame clones only, minus some. Here the sample spans fewer than 30,000 clones, approximately 89% being singletons. Study-wide results and limits: Reportedly, autoreactive clonotypes were serially detected in patients' blood but not controls'.

V usage is TRBV11-2 and J usage is TRBJ2-1, with D perhaps TRBD2 (6 bases). This clonotype was sampled from a human donor with narcolepsy. Sequenced input: CD45RA- memory CD4+ T cells from PBMCs. In nucleotides, the CDR3 is TGTGCCAGCAGCCTTTTATCGGGACTGTACAATGAGCAGTTCTTC. Translated: CASSLLSGLYNEQFF. Supplemented by reference TRBV11-2 and TRBJ2-1, the full variable domain reads EAGVAQSPRYKIIEKRQSVAFWCNPISGHATLYWYQQILGQGPKLLIQFQNNGVVDDSQLPKDRFSAERLKGVDSTLKIQPAKLEDSAVYLCASSLLSGLYNEQFFGPGTRLTVL.